The 25 T cell receptor beta chains presented below share a single source sample, sequenced in a study of blood T cell repertoires in COVID-19. Here immunoSEQ multiplex PCR was the method, and the copy in TCRdb shows in-frame clones only, minus some. The sample has under 70,000 clones, around four fifths seen once. Sequencing input: peripheral blood. All receptors come from a human donor in a cohort sampled during active COVID-19.

The chain links TRBV5-4 to TRBJ1-2; no reliable D call. The germline gives CDR1 SGHNT, CDR2 YYREEE (reference sequence). V lost 2 bases and J 4 bases, leaving 15 bases between the germline ends. This CDR3 has 15 residues. Written as DNA, the CDR3 is TGTGCCAGCAGCTTCCCCACAGTTGGGTCCTATGGCTACACCTTC. This codes for CASSFPTVGSYGYTF.

This chain uses TRBV25-1 with TRBJ2-7; D is undetermined. This CDR3 is built from 11 residues. V shed 4 bases and J shed 7 bases, with 8 bases lying between them. Germline assignment: CDR1 MGHDK and CDR2 SYGVNS. The CDR3 nucleotides are TGTGCCAGCAGTGGAGCTTGGGAGCAGTACTTC. Its protein is CASSGAWEQYF.

J is TRBJ2-2 and V is TRBV5-1; TRBD2 matches 8 bases. CDR3 length equals 15 residues. V was clipped by 1 base and J by 3 bases; unmatched bases: 2. Germline values: CDR1 SGHRS, CDR2 YFSETQ. In nucleotides, the CDR3 is TGCGCCAGCAGCTTGATTAGCGGGGACACCGGGGAGCTGTTTTTT. It is translated as CASSLISGDTGELFF.

The V gene is TRBV4-3, the J gene TRBJ1-6; 7 nucleotides match TRBD1. The junction had 6 bases not matched to a gene; V was cut back by 1 base and J by 9 bases. This CDR3 spans 15 amino acids. Per the germline V gene, CDR1 is LGHNA and CDR2 is YSLEER. The CDR3 loop reads CASSQGVQGSSPLHF. For the CDR3, the DNA is TGCGCCAGCAGCCAAGGAGTACAGGGGAGTTCACCCCTCCACTTT.

CDR3: CASSSRRGRNTEAFF. CDR3 in DNA: TGTGCCAGCAGCTCGCGCAGGGGGCGGAACACTGAAGCTTTCTTT. V is TRBV7-8 and J is TRBJ1-1; 8 nucleotides align to TRBD1. There are 15 residues in the CDR3. J lost 1 base, V lost 4 bases, and 5 bases had no gene match. Per germline, CDR1 SGHVS and CDR2 FQNEAQ.

A single count supports this clone. This chain connects TRBV4-1 to TRBJ2-7; 7 nucleotides line up with TRBD2. Germline-derived CDR1 and CDR2 are MGHRA and YSYEKL. The CDR3 has 18 amino acids. V lost 0 bases and J lost 4; bases outside the gene matches: 15. The CDR3 sequence is CASSQEVPGLNIIYEQYF. In DNA, the CDR3 is TGCGCCAGCAGCCAAGAGGTGCCGGGACTAAATATAATATACGAGCAGTACTTC.

This sequence joins TRBV29-1 and TRBJ2-3; 9 bases are shared with TRBD2. Germline lookup yields CDR1 SQVTM and CDR2 ANQGSEA. J lost 0 bases, V lost 6 bases, and 13 bases had no gene match. CDR3 length equals 17 residues. The DNA of the CDR3 is TGCAGCGTCGCCAGCGGGAGGATCCATCCGAGCACAGATACGCAGTATTTT. Translating it yields CSVASGRIHPSTDTQYF.

The chain has TRBV28 and TRBJ1-4; D is uncertain. With 10 bases removed from V and 8 bases from J, the gap between germline ends came to 20 bases. Per germline, CDR1 MDHEN and CDR2 SYDVKM. The CDR3 consists of 14 residues. In DNA, the CDR3 is TGTGCCACCAGGTCTCTCCGCAGGCTAGAAAAACTGTTTTTT. Translated, it gives CATRSLRRLEKLFF.

This clone has a handful of counts. The CDR3 loop reads CASGRERNSGNTIYF. The CDR3 DNA reads as TGTGCCAGCGGACGGGAGAGAAATAGTGGAAACACCATATATTTT. The genes are TRBV5-8 and TRBJ1-3; D is unresolved. There are 15 residues in the CDR3. Germline V gives CDR1 SGHTS, CDR2 YDEGEE. Between the trimmed V and J ends, which lost 7 bases and 3 bases, there was a span of 17 bases.

This chain uses TRBV18 with TRBJ1-6, with D unclear. Between the trimmed V and J ends, which lost 8 bases and 9 bases, there was a span of 11 bases. The CDR3 is made up of 12 amino acids. Looked up from germline, CDR1 is KGHSH and CDR2 is LQKENI. The CDR3 is CASRESSSPLHF. For the CDR3, the DNA is TGTGCCAGCCGGGAGTCGTCTTCACCCCTCCACTTT.

The chain recombines TRBV7-9 with TRBJ2-7; 7 nucleotides align to TRBD1. With V trimmed by 5 bases and J by 0 bases, 10 bases remained unmatched. The CDR3 contains 16 residues. Per germline, CDR1 SEHNR and CDR2 FQNEAQ (reference sequence). CDR3 residues: CASSPKDRRSSYEQYF. The DNA for the CDR3 is TGTGCCAGCAGCCCGAAGGACAGGAGGAGCTCCTACGAGCAGTACTTC. Combining the CDR3 with reference TRBV7-9 and TRBJ2-7 gives the whole variable domain DTGVSQNPRHKITKRGQNVTFRCDPISEHNRLYWYRQTLGQGPEFLTYFQNEAQLEKSRLLSDRFSAERPKGSFSTLEIQRTEQGDSAMYLCASSPKDRRSSYEQYFGPGTRLTVT.

The chain uses TRBV5-4 and TRBJ1-4; 10 positions match TRBD1. CDR1 SGHNT and CDR2 YYREEE come from the germline V gene (reference sequence). Trimming at V came to 4 bases and at J to 11 bases, leaving 8 bases not matched to a gene. The CDR3 runs to 14 residues. The CDR3 DNA is TGTGCCAGCAGCATAGACAGGGGGCGGGATAAACTGTTTTTT. As protein: CASSIDRGRDKLFF.

The rearrangement uses TRBV19 and TRBJ2-3; possibly TRBD1 for D (6 bases). The CDR3 totals 14 residues. Germline V CDR1 and CDR2: LNHDA, SQIVND (reference sequence). V was pared by 6 bases and J by 3 bases, with 13 bases between. CDR3 sequence: CASRGLGATDTQYF. The CDR3 DNA sequence: TGTGCCAGTAGGGGTCTGGGGGCAACAGATACGCAGTATTTT.

V gene TRBV25-1 combines with J gene TRBJ2-3, with 9 positions matching TRBD2. Per germline, CDR1 MGHDK and CDR2 SYGVNS. CDR3 length equals 17 residues. V trimming: 0 bases; J trimming: 2 bases; junction bases outside the gene matches: 6. The chain's CDR3 is CASSEYSAGGFTDTQYF. The CDR3 region has the DNA TGTGCCAGCAGTGAATATAGCGCGGGGGGGTTCACAGATACGCAGTATTTT.

V usage is TRBV6-5 and J usage is TRBJ1-5, with 7 bases identical to TRBD1. With V trimmed by 4 bases and J by 2 bases, 8 bases remained unmatched. Germline loops: CDR1 MNHEY, CDR2 SVGAGI. CDR3 length: 16 residues. Here the CDR3 reads CASSSIRGVGNQPQHF. CDR3 nucleotide sequence: TGTGCCAGCAGTTCCATCAGGGGGGTCGGCAATCAGCCCCAGCATTTT.

The chain combines TRBV6-6 with TRBJ2-7, with D hard to call. The CDR3 runs to 14 residues. Trimming took 2 bases from V and 6 from J, leaving 14 bases between them. Looked up from germline, CDR1 is MNHNY and CDR2 is SVGAGI (reference sequence). The CDR3 spells CASSYRSPLAEQYF. As DNA, the CDR3 is TGTGCCAGCAGTTACCGAAGTCCGTTGGCCGAGCAGTACTTC.

J is TRBJ1-4 and V is TRBV5-4; no clear D. The CDR3 has 15 residues. Trimming cost V 4 bases and J 8 bases, with 18 bases left between them. Germline CDR1 SGHNT, CDR2 YYREEE (reference sequence). CDR3 sequence reads: CASSPRGPGLEKLFF. DNA for the CDR3: TGTGCCAGCAGCCCTAGAGGCCCTGGATTGGAAAAACTGTTTTTT.

The chain recombines TRBV7-8 with TRBJ1-2; tentatively, D is TRBD1 (6 bases). Germline CDR1 is SGHVS and CDR2 is FQNEAQ. With 5 bases removed from V and 4 bases from J, the gap between germline ends came to 14 bases. There are 14 residues in the CDR3. The CDR3 spells CASSPTGQTYGYTF. For the CDR3, the DNA is TGTGCCAGCAGCCCAACGGGACAAACCTATGGCTACACCTTC.

V is TRBV5-1 and J is TRBJ2-1, with 9 nucleotides matching TRBD2. J lost 1 base, V lost 1 base, and 0 bases had no gene match. CDR3 length: 15 residues. Germline-derived CDR1 and CDR2 are SGHRS and YFSETQ. The chain's CDR3 is CASSLSGRSYNEQFF. The CDR3 region has the DNA TGCGCCAGCAGCTTGAGCGGGAGGTCCTACAATGAGCAGTTCTTC. Filled out from reference TRBV5-1 and TRBJ2-1, the complete variable domain reads KAGVTQTPRYLIKTRGQQVTLSCSPISGHRSVSWYQQTPGQGLQFLFEYFSETQRNKGNFPGRFSGRQFSNSRSEMNVSTLELGDSALYLCASSLSGRSYNEQFFGPGTRLTVL.

The chain links TRBV9 to TRBJ2-3; D is perhaps TRBD2 (6 bases). This CDR3 spans 15 amino acids. Trimming removed 0 bases at V and 2 bases at J, with 10 bases between. Germline CDR1 and CDR2: SGDLS and YYNGEE. The CDR3 region is CASSVVGGNTDTQYF. The CDR3 DNA sequence: TGTGCCAGCAGCGTAGTAGGAGGGAACACAGATACGCAGTATTTT.

This clone was seen a few times. This chain joins TRBV10-1 and TRBJ2-7, with D tentatively TRBD2 (5 bases). The CDR3 is 12 amino acids. V lost 11 bases and J lost 5, with 16 bases in between. Germline CDR1 reads WNHNN; CDR2 reads SYGVQD (reference sequence). The CDR3 sequence is CAPKRWFHEQYF. DNA of the CDR3: TGCGCCCCTAAGCGGTGGTTCCACGAGCAGTACTTC.

The V gene is TRBV29-1, the J gene TRBJ2-4; 7 bases match TRBD1. Germline loops: CDR1 SQVTM, CDR2 ANQGSEA. After removal of 3 bases from V and 5 bases from J, the junction contained 4 bases not matched to a gene. CDR3 length: 13 amino acids. CDR3 amino acids: CSVDRQGENIQYF. The CDR3, as DNA: TGCAGCGTTGACCGACAGGGAGAAAACATTCAGTACTTC.

V usage is TRBV7-2 and J usage is TRBJ2-4; perhaps TRBD1 as D (6 bases). CDR3 length: 13 amino acids. The V end lost 8 bases, the J end lost 8 bases, and 16 bases lay between the germline ends. Per germline, CDR1 SGHTA and CDR2 FQGNSA. CDR3 sequence: CASARGTSDIQYF. The CDR3 DNA reads as TGTGCCAGCGCTAGAGGGACATCTGACATTCAGTACTTC.

The gene calls are TRBV9 and TRBJ2-3, with 8 bases aligning to TRBD2. Germline V gene lookup returns CDR1 SGDLS and CDR2 YYNGEE. This CDR3 has 16 amino acids. V lost 4 bases, J lost 3 bases, and 10 bases stayed unmatched. This chain's CDR3 is CASSPSSAGGTDTQYF. DNA of the CDR3: TGTGCCAGCAGCCCCAGTTCGGCGGGGGGTACAGATACGCAGTATTTT.

The CDR3 protein is CASSLGLAAAYEQYF. DNA of the CDR3: TGTGCCAGCAGCTTGGGACTAGCGGCGGCCTACGAGCAGTACTTC. The chain is built from TRBV5-4 and TRBJ2-7; 9 bases align to TRBD2. V lost 0 bases to trimming and J lost 2 bases; unmatched junction nucleotides: 3. Germline assignment: CDR1 SGHNT and CDR2 YYREEE (reference sequence). The length of the CDR3 is 15 residues.